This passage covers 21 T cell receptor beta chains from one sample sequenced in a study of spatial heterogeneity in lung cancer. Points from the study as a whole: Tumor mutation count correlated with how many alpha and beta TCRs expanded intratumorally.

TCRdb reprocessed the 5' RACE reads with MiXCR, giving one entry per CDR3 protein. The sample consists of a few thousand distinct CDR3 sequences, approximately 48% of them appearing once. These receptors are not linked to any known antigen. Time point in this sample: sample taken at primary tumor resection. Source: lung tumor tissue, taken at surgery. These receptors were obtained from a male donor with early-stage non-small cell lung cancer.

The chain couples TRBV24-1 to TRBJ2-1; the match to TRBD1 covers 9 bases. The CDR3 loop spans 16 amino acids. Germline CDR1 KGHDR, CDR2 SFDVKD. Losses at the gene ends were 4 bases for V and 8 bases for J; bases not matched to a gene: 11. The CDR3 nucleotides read TGTGCCACCAGTGAAGCCGGGACAGGGTTTGACGATGAGCAGTTCTTC. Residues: CATSEAGTGFDDEQFF.

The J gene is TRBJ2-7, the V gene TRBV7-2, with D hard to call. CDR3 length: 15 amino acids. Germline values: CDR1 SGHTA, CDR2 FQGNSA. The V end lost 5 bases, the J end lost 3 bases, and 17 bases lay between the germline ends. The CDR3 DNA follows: TGTGCCAGCAGCGCGAGAGGAGCGAGGAACTACGAGCAGTACTTC. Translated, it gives CASSARGARNYEQYF.

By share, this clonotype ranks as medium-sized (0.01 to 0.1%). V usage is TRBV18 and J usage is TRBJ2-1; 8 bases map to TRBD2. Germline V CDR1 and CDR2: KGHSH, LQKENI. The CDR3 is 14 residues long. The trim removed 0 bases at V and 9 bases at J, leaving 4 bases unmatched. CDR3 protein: CASSPPAGGPEQFF. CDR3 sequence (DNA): TGTGCCAGCTCACCACCGGCGGGAGGTCCTGAGCAGTTCTTC.

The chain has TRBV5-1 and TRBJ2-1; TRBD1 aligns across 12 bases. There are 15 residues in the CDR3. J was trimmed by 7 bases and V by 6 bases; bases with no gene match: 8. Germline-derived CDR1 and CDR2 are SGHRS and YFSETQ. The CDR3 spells CASTDRDRGRNEQFF. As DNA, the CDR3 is TGCGCCAGCACTGACCGGGACAGGGGGCGAAATGAGCAGTTCTTC.

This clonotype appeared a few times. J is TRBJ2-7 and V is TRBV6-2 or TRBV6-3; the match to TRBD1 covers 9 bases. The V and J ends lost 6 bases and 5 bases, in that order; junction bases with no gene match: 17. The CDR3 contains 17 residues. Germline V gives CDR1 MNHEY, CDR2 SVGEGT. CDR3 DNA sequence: TGTGCCAGCAGCTTTACGCCTGGTACAGGGGGCTACAACGAGCAGTACTTC. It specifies CASSFTPGTGGYNEQYF.

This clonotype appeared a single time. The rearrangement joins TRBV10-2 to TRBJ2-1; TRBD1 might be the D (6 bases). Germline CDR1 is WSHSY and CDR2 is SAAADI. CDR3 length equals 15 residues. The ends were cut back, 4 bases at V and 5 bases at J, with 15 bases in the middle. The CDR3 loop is CASSVEGGTNNEQFF. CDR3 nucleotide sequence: TGCGCCAGCAGTGTCGAAGGGGGTACTAACAATGAGCAGTTCTTC.

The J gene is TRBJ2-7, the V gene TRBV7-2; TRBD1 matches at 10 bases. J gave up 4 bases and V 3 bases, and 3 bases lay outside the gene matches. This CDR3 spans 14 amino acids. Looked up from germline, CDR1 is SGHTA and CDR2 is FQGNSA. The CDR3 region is CASSLDRGAYEQYF. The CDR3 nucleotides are TGTGCCAGCAGCTTGGACAGGGGGGCGTACGAGCAGTACTTC.

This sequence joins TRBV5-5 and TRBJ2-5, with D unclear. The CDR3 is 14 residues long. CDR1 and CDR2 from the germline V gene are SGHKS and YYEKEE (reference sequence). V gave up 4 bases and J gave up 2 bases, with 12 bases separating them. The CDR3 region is CASSQSGYQETQYF. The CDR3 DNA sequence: TGTGCCAGCAGCCAAAGTGGTTATCAAGAGACCCAGTACTTC.

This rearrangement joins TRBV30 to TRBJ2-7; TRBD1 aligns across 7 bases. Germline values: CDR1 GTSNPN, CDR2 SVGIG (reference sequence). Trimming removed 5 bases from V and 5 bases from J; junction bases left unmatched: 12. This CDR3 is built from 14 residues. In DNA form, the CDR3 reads TGTGCCTGGTCTCCTCGGGGACAGATCCACGAGCAGTACTTC. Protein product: CAWSPRGQIHEQYF.

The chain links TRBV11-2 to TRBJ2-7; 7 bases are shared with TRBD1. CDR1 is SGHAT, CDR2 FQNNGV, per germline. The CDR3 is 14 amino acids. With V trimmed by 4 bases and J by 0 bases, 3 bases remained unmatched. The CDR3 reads CASSSGQNSYEQYF. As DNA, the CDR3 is TGTGCCAGCAGCTCGGGACAGAACTCCTACGAGCAGTACTTC.

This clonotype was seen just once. The CDR3, as DNA: TGTGCCAGCAGAGACGGGACCCCCACTGGGGCCAACGTCCTGACTTTC. Its translation is CASRDGTPTGANVLTF. V is TRBV7-8 and J is TRBJ2-6; D is tentatively TRBD1 or TRBD2 (5 bases each). This CDR3 has 16 residues. Germline CDR1 SGHVS, CDR2 FQNEAQ. Deletions cut 6 bases from V and 2 bases from J, with 14 bases between.

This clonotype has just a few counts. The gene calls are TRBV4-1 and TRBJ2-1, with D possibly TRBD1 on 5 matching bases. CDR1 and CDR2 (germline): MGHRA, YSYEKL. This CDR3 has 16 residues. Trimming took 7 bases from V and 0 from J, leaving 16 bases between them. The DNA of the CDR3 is TGCGCCAGCAATGGAGAGGCAGGGAACTCCTACAATGAGCAGTTCTTC. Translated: CASNGEAGNSYNEQFF.

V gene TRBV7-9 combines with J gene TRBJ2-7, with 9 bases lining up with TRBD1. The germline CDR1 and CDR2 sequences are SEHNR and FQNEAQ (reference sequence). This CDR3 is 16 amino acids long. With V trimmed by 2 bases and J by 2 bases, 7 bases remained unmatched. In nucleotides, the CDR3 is TGTGCCAGCAGCTTACCACAGGGGGCGCGAACCTACGAGCAGTACTTC. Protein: CASSLPQGARTYEQYF.

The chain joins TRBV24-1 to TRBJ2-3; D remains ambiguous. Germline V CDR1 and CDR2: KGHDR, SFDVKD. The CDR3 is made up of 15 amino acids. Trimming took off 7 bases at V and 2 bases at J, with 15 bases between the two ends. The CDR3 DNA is TGTGCCACCAGCGCTCTTGTTTCGAACACAGATACGCAGTATTTT. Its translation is CATSALVSNTDTQYF.

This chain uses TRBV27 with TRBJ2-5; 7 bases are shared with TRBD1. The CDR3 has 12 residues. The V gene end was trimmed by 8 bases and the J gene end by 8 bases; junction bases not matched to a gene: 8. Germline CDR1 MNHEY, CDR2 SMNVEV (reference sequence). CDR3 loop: CASWTGLGTQYF. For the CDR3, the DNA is TGTGCCAGCTGGACAGGTCTAGGCACCCAGTACTTC.

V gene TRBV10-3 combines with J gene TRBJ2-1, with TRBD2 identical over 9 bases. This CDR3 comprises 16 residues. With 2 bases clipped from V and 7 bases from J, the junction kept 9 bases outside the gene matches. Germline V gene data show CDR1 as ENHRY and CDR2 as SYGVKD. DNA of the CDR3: TGTGCCATCAGTGAGCAGATAGCGGGGGCCACTAATGAGCAGTTCTTC. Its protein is CAISEQIAGATNEQFF.

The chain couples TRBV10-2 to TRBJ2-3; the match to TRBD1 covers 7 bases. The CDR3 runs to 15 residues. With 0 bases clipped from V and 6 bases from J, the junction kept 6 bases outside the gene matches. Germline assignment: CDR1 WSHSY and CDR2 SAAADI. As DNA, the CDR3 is TGCGCCAGCAGTGAGTCGAACAGGGGCAGTGATACGCAGTATTTT. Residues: CASSESNRGSDTQYF.

CDR3 DNA: TGTGCCAGCAGTGAAAGGCTAGCGGCAGAGCAGTACTTC. This sequence encodes CASSERLAAEQYF. The chain links TRBV2 to TRBJ2-7, with 7 nucleotides matching TRBD2. In germline, CDR1 is SNHLY, CDR2 FYNNEI. This CDR3 is 13 amino acids long. The V and J ends lost 2 bases and 7 bases, in that order; junction bases with no gene match: 5.

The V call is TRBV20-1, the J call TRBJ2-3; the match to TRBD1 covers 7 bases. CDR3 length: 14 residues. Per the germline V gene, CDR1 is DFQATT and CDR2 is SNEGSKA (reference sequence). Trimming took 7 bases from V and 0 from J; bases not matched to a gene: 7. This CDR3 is CSVLDRASTDTQYF. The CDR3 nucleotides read TGCAGTGTTCTCGACAGGGCGAGCACAGATACGCAGTATTTT.

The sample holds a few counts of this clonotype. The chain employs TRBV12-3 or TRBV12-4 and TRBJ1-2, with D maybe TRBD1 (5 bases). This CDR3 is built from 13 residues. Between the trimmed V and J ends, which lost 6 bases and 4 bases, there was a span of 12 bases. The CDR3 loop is CASSPGRIYGYTF. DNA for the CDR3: TGTGCCAGCAGCCCGGGACGGATCTATGGCTACACCTTC.

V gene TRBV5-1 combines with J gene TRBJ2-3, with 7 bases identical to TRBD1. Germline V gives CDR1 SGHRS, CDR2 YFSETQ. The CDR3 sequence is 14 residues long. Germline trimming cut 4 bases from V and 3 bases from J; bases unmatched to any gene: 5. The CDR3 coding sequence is TGCGCCAGCAGCATCGGACAGGAAACAGATACGCAGTATTTT. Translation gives CASSIGQETDTQYF. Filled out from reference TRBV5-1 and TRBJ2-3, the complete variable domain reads KAGVTQTPRYLIKTRGQQVTLSCSPISGHRSVSWYQQTPGQGLQFLFEYFSETQRNKGNFPGRFSGRQFSNSRSEMNVSTLELGDSALYLCASSIGQETDTQYFGPGTRLTVL.